The following is a TCR beta chain sequence with its context. Its cognate antigen has yet to be identified. Base qualities are not at hand, and no much larger clone is one base apart. This specimen comes from a study of blood T cells in healthy people across ages (dated by TCRdb to between 2015 and 2017). A note on the overall study: In model experiments, roughly one uniquely barcoded TCR beta cDNA molecule per two T cells was captured by template switching. Four age groups were formed from the donors: young (average 16 years), middle-aged (approximately 39), aged (roughly 58) and long-lived (about 75). The study measured age-related changes in TCR beta repertoire diversity using deep sequencing normalized with unique cDNA molecular identifiers. Two additional independent replicas of 1 million unique cDNA reads from the same blood draw were analyzed for two donors (one aged 18 to 29 and one aged 80 or older). To avoid experimental bias, donors of different ages were distributed randomly across sequencing lanes.

CDR1 and CDR2 were assigned from the germline V gene (reference sequence) as SEHNR and FQNEAQ. V is reduced by 5 bases and J by 1 base, leaving a spacing of 11 bases between them. Including cysteine and phenylalanine, the CDR3 has 14 amino acids. Solely the CDR3 DNA is kept, with 42 bases framed from the first base. Beyond this particular receptor, the publication reports: As age increased, observed TCR beta diversity per million T cells dropped in a roughly linear way, and a significant reduction was already evident by age about 40. The CMV infection status of donors was not known, potentially confounding age-related changes in expanded clonotypes. Compared with the aged group, the long-lived group had more naive CD4+ T cells, fewer expanded clones and increased TCR diversity, a pattern suggesting age selection. Estimates of total diversity based on one million sequenced T cells were considered lower bounds and underestimates. There was a strong correlation between observed TCR beta diversity and the percentage of naive T cells measured by flow cytometry. Because profiling used bulk unsorted PBMCs, naive and antigen-experienced compartments could not be compared conclusively.

The donors were under 40 Caucasian individuals from Russia, aged roughly 6 to 100 years, who were systemically healthy. Each donor gave 8.5 to 10 milliliters of peripheral blood, collected into EDTA-treated Vacutainer tubes. Ficoll-Paque density-gradient centrifugation was used to isolate PBMCs, with at least 6 million per sample. Total RNA was extracted from PBMCs with Trizol reagent, with at least 5.5 micrograms obtained per sample. For every donor, flow cytometry on a PBMC aliquot measured the percentage of naive CD45RAhigh/CD27high T cells. The library came from 5' RACE. The run used an Illumina HiSeq 2500. A second PCR of roughly 7 to 11 cycles was performed with a sample-barcoded 5' primer and a J-beta primer mix. A unique molecular identifier was introduced onto each TCR beta cDNA molecule by a template-switch 5' adaptor carrying 12 random nucleotides. Each sample yielded at least 3 million CDR3-containing paired-end reads. First-strand cDNA synthesis was performed from all RNA using the Mint cDNA synthesis kit, with priming by a TRBC-specific oligonucleotide. Following uracil-DNA glycosylase treatment, all cDNA underwent a first 18-cycle PCR with the universal primers M1SS and BC2_uni_R. Turning to the authors' computational methods: Each sample was normalized by randomly selecting 1 million high-quality reads, each carrying a distinct molecular identifier. Reads with shared molecular identifiers were discarded instead of being binned into consensus sequences. MiTCR, set to a Q25 quality threshold and the strictest error-elimination algorithm, was used for CDR3 identification, clonotype clustering and error correction. A nonparametric unseen species model with Euler transformation was used to estimate a lower bound on total TCR beta diversity. The public reads were reprocessed in TCRdb via fastp at Q25 and MiXCR, keeping in-frame beta chains. Here each entry gathers all rows of one CDR3 protein and keeps the most common genes and DNA. The V and J calls follow TCRdb's processing rather than the paper's. The sample table lists roughly 640,000 distinct CDR3 sequences, 25% to 30% of them with a count of one. Jointly, the top ten make up 15% to 18% of the sample.

This TCR came from a woman of 80 years or more in good health. The chain is assembled from TRBV7-9 and TRBJ1-1; the D segment cannot be called with confidence. The sample taken for sequencing was blood. Read as DNA, the sequence is TGTGCCAGCAGCCTGACGATAGGGAACACTGAAGCTTTCTTT. This codes for CASSLTIGNTEAFF.